A single sample is the source of the 28 T cell receptor beta chains below, sequenced in a study of shared clonotypes between healthy human individuals. Sequencing used immunoSEQ multiplex PCR; TCRdb keeps in-frame clones, though not all of them. The sample carries millions of clones, 95% recorded once. Sequencing was carried out using naive CD4+ T cells sorted from blood. Subset here: CD45RA+ positively selected. The source of these receptors is a young man in good health.

In its sample, this clone was seen once. The sample carries other DNA sequences with the same CDR3. J is TRBJ2-7 and V is TRBV2; 9 positions agree with TRBD1. CDR1 is SNHLY, CDR2 FYNNEI, per germline. Trimming at V came to 8 bases and at J to 3 bases, leaving 2 bases not matched to a gene. The CDR3 has 12 residues. The CDR3 sequence: CASSGQGYEQYF. The DNA of the CDR3 is TGTGCCAGCTCGGGACAGGGCTACGAGCAGTACTTC.

This sequence joins TRBV6-7 and TRBJ1-3, with a possible D match to TRBD1 (6 bases). TRBV6-7 is reported as an ORF; its role is uncertain. This CDR3 contains 15 residues. Trimming took off 8 bases at V and 0 bases at J, with 14 bases between the two ends. This CDR3 reads CASPGQMFSGNTIYF. CDR3 bases: TGTGCCAGCCCCGGACAGATGTTCTCTGGAAACACCATATATTTT.

This clone came up once. The chain couples TRBV18 to TRBJ2-5; TRBD2 matches 11 bases. The V gene's germline CDR1 is KGHSH and CDR2 LQKENI. CDR3 length equals 19 residues. J was trimmed by 5 bases and V by 1 base; bases with no gene match: 15. CDR3 in DNA: TGTGCCAGCTCACCACTGCCCGGCGGACTAGCGGGCGATGGGGAGACCCAGTACTTC. It yields the protein CASSPLPGGLAGDGETQYF. The full variable domain, with the rest looked up from reference TRBV18 and TRBJ2-5, is NAGVMQNPRHLVRRRGQEARLRCSPMKGHSHVYWYRQLPEEGLKFMVYLQKENIIDESGMPKERFSAEFPKEGPSILRIQQVVRGDSAAYFCASSPLPGGLAGDGETQYFGPGTRLLVL.

About this clone: Other DNA sequences from this sample encode an identical CDR3 as well. CDR3 amino acids: CASSLLSQPQHF. Written as DNA, the CDR3 is TGTGCCAGCAGCCTCCTGAGTCAGCCCCAGCATTTT. V usage is TRBV28 and J usage is TRBJ1-5; unclear D gene. Germline-derived CDR1 and CDR2 are MDHEN and SYDVKM. There are 12 residues in the CDR3. V was shortened by 6 bases and J by 6 bases, with 9 bases between the two germline ends.

For this clone: Other DNA sequences from this sample encode an identical CDR3 as well. This rearrangement joins TRBV5-1 to TRBJ2-5; D call uncertain. The ends were cut back, 4 bases at V and 5 bases at J, with 9 bases in the middle. CDR3 size: 12 residues. In germline, CDR1 is SGHRS, CDR2 YFSETQ. CDR3 protein: CASSPLGETQYF. The CDR3 DNA follows: TGCGCCAGCAGCCCCCTGGGGGAGACCCAGTACTTC.

The rearrangement joins TRBV5-4 to TRBJ2-7, with 8 bases fitting TRBD1. With V trimmed by 3 bases and J by 1 base, 6 bases remained unmatched. The germline V gene encodes CDR1 SGHNT and CDR2 YYREEE (reference sequence). The CDR3 covers 15 residues. CDR3 in amino acids: CASSSDDRGSYEQYF. CDR3 DNA: TGTGCCAGCAGCTCGGACGACAGGGGTTCCTACGAGCAGTACTTC.

This clone was observed a handful of times. The rearrangement joins TRBV7-9 to TRBJ2-7, with no clear D. Trimming stripped 7 bases from V and 6 bases from J, with 10 bases between. Germline CDR1 SEHNR, CDR2 FQNEAQ (reference sequence). CDR3 length: 11 amino acids. For the CDR3, the DNA is TGTGCCAGCACCAATTGGGGCGAGCAGTACTTC. Translating gives CASTNWGEQYF. The entire variable domain, with the rest obtained from reference TRBV7-9 and TRBJ2-7, is as follows: DTGVSQNPRHKITKRGQNVTFRCDPISEHNRLYWYRQTLGQGPEFLTYFQNEAQLEKSRLLSDRFSAERPKGSFSTLEIQRTEQGDSAMYLCASTNWGEQYFGPGTRLTVT.

The V gene is TRBV28, the J gene TRBJ1-4; no clear D gene. The germline V gene encodes CDR1 MDHEN and CDR2 SYDVKM. V lost 7 bases and J 4 bases, leaving 7 bases between the germline ends. This CDR3 comprises 12 residues. This CDR3 is CASTKGNEKLFF. The CDR3 DNA is TGTGCCAGCACGAAGGGTAATGAAAAACTGTTTTTT.

This rearrangement joins TRBV28 to TRBJ2-1; TRBD2 matches 8 bases. Germline V gene sequence: CDR1 MDHEN, CDR2 SYDVKM. CDR3 length: 16 amino acids. V dropped 2 bases and J dropped 4; count of bases not matched to a gene: 7. The DNA of the CDR3 is TGTGCCAGCAGTTTAAGTTCAACGGGAGGGTACAATGAGCAGTTCTTC. Amino acids: CASSLSSTGGYNEQFF.

Details on this clone: A junction boundary mismatches the germline segment, possibly from a read error. This rearrangement joins TRBV5-6 to TRBJ1-1; no clear D gene. The germline V gene has CDR1 SGHDT and CDR2 YYEEEE. The CDR3 has 16 amino acids. DNA for the CDR3: TGTGCCAGCAGTTTGGAGTCCTGGTCCAAGAACACTGAAGCTTTCTTT. Translating it yields CASSLESWSKNTEAFF.

The chain is built from TRBV7-9 and TRBJ1-5; D possibly corresponds to TRBD1 (6 bases). The CDR3 sequence is 15 residues long. The germline CDR1 and CDR2 sequences are SEHNR and FQNEAQ (reference sequence). The V end was cut by 0 bases, the J end by 7 bases, with 13 bases between. Written as DNA, the CDR3 is TGTGCCAGCAGCTTAGCGCTAGGGGGAGAGCAGCCCCAGCATTTT. Translation gives CASSLALGGEQPQHF.

This clone was seen a single time. At one boundary the junction diverges from the germline segment, which might be a read error. This chain uses TRBV6-5 with TRBJ1-2; the match to TRBD1 covers 9 bases. The germline V gene has CDR1 MNHEY and CDR2 SVGAGI. The CDR3 spans 11 residues. CDR3 loop: CASSQGQGIAF. The CDR3 coding sequence is TGTGCCAGCAGTCAAGGACAGGGGATAGCCTTC.

In DNA form, the CDR3 reads TGCAGTGTCGGGCCCTCCTACGAGCAGTACTTC. Encoded protein: CSVGPSYEQYF. The rearrangement links TRBV20-1 to TRBJ2-7; D is unresolved. This CDR3 contains 11 residues. Germline V gene sequence: CDR1 DFQATT, CDR2 SNEGSKA (reference sequence). V was pared by 7 bases and J by 0 bases, with 7 bases between.

Concerning this clone: At the DNA level, this CDR3 is encoded by other sequences in the same sample as well. The chain combines TRBV6-5 with TRBJ2-7; 10 nucleotides match TRBD1. This CDR3 spans 13 amino acids. Trimming took 8 bases from V and 3 from J; bases not matched to a gene: 4. CDR1 and CDR2 (germline): MNHEY, SVGAGI. The DNA for the CDR3 is TGTGCCAGCCGGAGGACAGGGGGCTACGAGCAGTACTTC. Amino acid sequence: CASRRTGGYEQYF.

The V gene is TRBV30, the J gene TRBJ2-7; 10 nucleotides match TRBD1. V shed 1 base, J shed 4 bases, and the junction held 7 bases outside the gene matches. The CDR3 runs 15 residues. The germline CDR1 and CDR2 sequences are GTSNPN and SVGIG (reference sequence). Written as DNA, the CDR3 is TGTGCCTGGAGTGCCCTCCGGGACAGGGGTTACGAGCAGTACTTC. Its protein is CAWSALRDRGYEQYF.

A word on this clone: The same CDR3 also results from other DNA sequences found in this sample. The chain joins TRBV18 to TRBJ2-3; possibly TRBD1 or TRBD2 for D (5 bases each). Trimming left V 0 bases short and J 0 bases short, with 10 bases between. The germline V gene has CDR1 KGHSH and CDR2 LQKENI. The CDR3 is made up of 16 amino acids. The CDR3 region has the DNA TGTGCCAGCTCACCACCCGGGACGGCTAGCACAGATACGCAGTATTTT. It codes for CASSPPGTASTDTQYF.

The chain joins TRBV7-9 to TRBJ1-2; 10 bases are a match to TRBD1. Unmatched junction bases numbered 14, after V lost 5 bases and J lost 8 bases. The germline gives CDR1 SEHNR, CDR2 FQNEAQ (reference sequence). This CDR3 is 16 amino acids long. CDR3 nucleotides: TGTGCCAGCAGCACAAAGACAGGGGGCGCTTTTACCGGCTACACCTTC. This gives the protein CASSTKTGGAFTGYTF.

Concerning this clone: Other nucleotide sequences from this sample produce the same CDR3. The rearrangement joins TRBV6-5 to TRBJ1-5; D remains ambiguous. Per the germline V gene, CDR1 is MNHEY and CDR2 is SVGAGI. The germline V and J ends were trimmed by 4 bases and 0 bases, with 7 bases remaining between them. The CDR3 has 14 amino acids. The CDR3 DNA reads as TGTGCCAGCAGTTCCCGGCTTAGCAATCAGCCCCAGCATTTT. Translation: CASSSRLSNQPQHF.

Concerning this clone itself: Compared with germline, one end of the junction differs, possibly owing to a read error. J is TRBJ2-2 and V is TRBV7-7; 9 bases align to TRBD2. CDR1 and CDR2 from the germline V gene are SSHAT and FNYEAQ (reference sequence). The CDR3 spans 15 residues. The CDR3 sequence: CASSLGLAGSGELFF. The CDR3 nucleotides are TGTGCTAGCAGTCTTGGGCTAGCGGGATCCGGGGAGCTGTTTTTT.

This chain links TRBV6-1 with TRBJ2-7, with 7 bases fitting TRBD2. CDR3 length: 12 residues. J was trimmed by 5 bases and V by 4 bases; bases with no gene match: 2. CDR1 MNHNS and CDR2 SASEGT come from the germline V gene. The CDR3 nucleotides are TGTGCCAGCAGTGGCCGGGGGGACGAGCAGTACTTC. Amino acids: CASSGRGDEQYF.

This chain uses TRBV27 with TRBJ1-4, with D possibly being TRBD1 (6 bases). The germline CDR1 and CDR2 sequences are MNHEY and SMNVEV (reference sequence). Trimming stripped 2 bases from V and 7 bases from J, with 23 bases between. The length of the CDR3 is 18 residues. CDR3 amino acids: CASSLRPAGGGEGEKLFF. As DNA, the CDR3 is TGTGCCAGCAGTTTAAGGCCCGCGGGGGGGGGCGAGGGTGAAAAACTGTTTTTT.

The CDR3 region is CASSLYGKETQYF. The CDR3 DNA reads as TGTGCCAGCAGTTTATACGGGAAAGAGACCCAGTACTTC. V and J are TRBV28 and TRBJ2-5; tentatively, D is TRBD2 (5 bases). The length of the CDR3 is 13 residues. Trimming took off 1 base at V and 3 bases at J, with 6 bases between the two ends. CDR1 MDHEN and CDR2 SYDVKM come from the germline V gene. The whole variable domain, remainder taken from reference TRBV28 and TRBJ2-5, is DVKVTQSSRYLVKRTGEKVFLECVQDMDHENMFWYRQDPGLGLRLIYFSYDVKMKEKGDIPEGYSVSREKKERFSLILESASTNQTSMYLCASSLYGKETQYFGPGTRLLVL.

The V call is TRBV28, the J call TRBJ1-6; TRBD1 matches at 7 bases. V gave up 6 bases and J gave up 7 bases; unmatched junction bases: 6. Germline CDR1 and CDR2: MDHEN and SYDVKM. The CDR3 has 14 amino acids. The chain's CDR3 is CASRIGTANSPLHF. The CDR3 nucleotides are TGTGCCAGCAGAATCGGGACAGCGAATTCACCCCTCCACTTT.

This chain connects TRBV6-1 to TRBJ1-1; D is uncertain. The CDR3 sequence is 14 residues long. V lost 4 bases to trimming and J lost 6 bases, with 15 bases between them. From germline, CDR1 is MNHNS and CDR2 SASEGT. In nucleotides, the CDR3 is TGTGCCAGCAGTGGTTATACAGAAGGCGCTGAAGCTTTCTTT. Residues: CASSGYTEGAEAFF.

V usage is TRBV5-1 and J usage is TRBJ2-2; D is undetermined. The CDR3 sequence is 14 residues long. V was clipped by 5 bases and J by 0 bases, with 8 bases between them. Per germline, CDR1 SGHRS and CDR2 YFSETQ. CDR3 loop: CASRVRTNTGELFF. The CDR3 DNA is TGCGCCAGCAGAGTCCGAACGAACACCGGGGAGCTGTTTTTT.

The genes are TRBV7-9 and TRBJ2-1; 10 bases match TRBD2. The V gene end was trimmed by 3 bases and the J gene end by 5 bases; junction bases not matched to a gene: 4. The germline V gene encodes CDR1 SEHNR and CDR2 FQNEAQ (reference sequence). CDR3 length equals 15 residues. Written as DNA, the CDR3 is TGTGCCAGCAGCTTGCGGACTAGCGGAAACAATGAGCAGTTCTTC. Its translation: CASSLRTSGNNEQFF.

The chain joins TRBV19 to TRBJ2-3, with D uncertain. Germline CDR1 is LNHDA and CDR2 is SQIVND (reference sequence). The ends were cut back, 3 bases at V and 3 bases at J, with 13 bases in the middle. This CDR3 is built from 15 residues. The CDR3 reads CASSIDPGITDTQYF. The DNA of the CDR3 is TGTGCCAGTAGTATCGATCCGGGTATTACAGATACGCAGTATTTT. Full variable domain (missing parts from reference TRBV19 and TRBJ2-3): DGGITQSPKYLFRKEGQNVTLSCEQNLNHDAMYWYRQDPGQGLRLIYYSQIVNDFQKGDIAEGYSVSREKKESFPLTVTSAQKNPTAFYLCASSIDPGITDTQYFGPGTRLTVL.

The chain combines TRBV6-6 with TRBJ1-2, with 10 nucleotides matching TRBD1. Germline-derived CDR1 and CDR2 are MNHNY and SVGAGI (reference sequence). Trimming removed 4 bases from V and 2 bases from J; junction bases left unmatched: 7. The CDR3 contains 16 residues. CDR3 bases: TGTGCCAGCAGTTCCATCCGGGACAGGGGAAACTATGGCTACACCTTC. It specifies CASSSIRDRGNYGYTF.